This entry lists 29 T cell receptor beta chains sequenced from one sample in a study of T cell repertoires in cytomegalovirus infection. Using its own MiXCR run on the reads, TCRdb lists one record per CDR3 protein. The sample holds about 470,000 distinct CDR3 sequences; about 42% are singletons and the top ten take about 39%. Their antigens are not known. Sequenced here: cultured PBMCs, sampled from culture after CMV antigen stimulation. These receptors all stem from a human donor in good health (CMV status not recorded). Some clones in this sample may be carry-over from other donors' samples.

The J gene is TRBJ1-1, the V gene TRBV29-1, with a possible D match to TRBD1 (6 bases). This CDR3 region has 13 residues. Trimming left V 3 bases short and J 1 base short, with 9 bases between. The germline V gene encodes CDR1 SQVTM and CDR2 ANQGSEA. This CDR3 reads CSVDRGANTEAFF. CDR3 nucleotide sequence: TGCAGCGTTGACAGGGGAGCGAACACTGAAGCTTTCTTT.

This clonotype has more than one count but fewer than ten. This chain joins TRBV20-1 and TRBJ1-4; 9 bases fit TRBD1. The CDR3 runs 13 residues. Per germline, CDR1 DFQATT and CDR2 SNEGSKA (reference sequence). Unmatched junction bases numbered 2, after V lost 2 bases and J lost 7 bases. This CDR3 is CSARWGQGEKLFF. In DNA, the CDR3 is TGCAGTGCTAGATGGGGACAGGGTGAAAAACTGTTTTTT.

This chain uses TRBV12-3 or TRBV12-4 with TRBJ2-5, with unresolved D. With 1 base removed from V and 7 bases from J, the gap between germline ends came to 7 bases. The CDR3 spans 12 residues. The CDR3, as DNA: TGTGCCAGCAGTTTAGTGCGCGGGACCCAGTACTTC. The encoded protein is CASSLVRGTQYF.

V usage is TRBV7-9 and J usage is TRBJ1-3; TRBD1 aligns across 9 bases. The CDR3 contains 14 residues. The V gene's germline CDR1 is SEHNR and CDR2 FQNEAQ (reference sequence). V shed 5 bases, J shed 8 bases, and the junction held 7 bases outside the gene matches. This chain's CDR3 is CASSTSGQGDTIYF. The CDR3 nucleotides read TGTGCCAGCAGCACGTCGGGACAGGGTGACACCATATATTTT.

There are a few counts of this clonotype. The rearrangement joins TRBV7-9 to TRBJ2-7, with 8 nucleotides matching TRBD1. V was clipped by 4 bases and J by 5 bases; unmatched bases: 7. There are 14 residues in the CDR3. Germline lookup yields CDR1 SEHNR and CDR2 FQNEAQ (reference sequence). The CDR3 DNA reads TGTGCCAGCAGCTCGTTGACAGGGGTCGACGAGCAGTACTTC. This encodes CASSSLTGVDEQYF.

This clonotype has more than one count but fewer than ten. The chain employs TRBV7-2 and TRBJ1-2; 9 nucleotides agree with TRBD1. The CDR3 contains 16 residues. Per the germline V gene, CDR1 is SGHTA and CDR2 is FQGNSA. V trimming: 3 bases; J trimming: 4 bases; junction bases outside the gene matches: 9. Here the CDR3 reads CASSFDRQGGLYGYTF. Written as DNA, the CDR3 is TGTGCCAGCAGCTTCGACAGACAGGGGGGGCTCTATGGCTACACCTTC.

This clonotype was seen only a few times. V and J are TRBV5-5 and TRBJ2-1; the D gene is possibly TRBD2 (5 bases). V dropped 0 bases and J dropped 9 bases, with 16 bases sitting between them. Germline CDR1 SGHKS, CDR2 YYEKEE (reference sequence). CDR3 size: 15 residues. CDR3 residues: CASSLVGGKVGEQFF. The CDR3 DNA reads as TGTGCCAGCAGCTTGGTTGGAGGCAAAGTGGGTGAGCAGTTCTTC.

The genes are TRBV15 and TRBJ2-7; 7 nucleotides line up with TRBD2. The CDR3 runs 15 residues. The V gene end was trimmed by 0 bases and the J gene end by 2 bases; junction bases not matched to a gene: 4. The germline CDR1 and CDR2 sequences are LNHNV and YYDKDF (reference sequence). CDR3 nucleotide sequence: TGTGCCACCAGCAGAGAACTAGCGAGGACCTACGAGCAGTACTTC. It encodes CATSRELARTYEQYF.

This clonotype was observed a few times. The V gene is TRBV28, the J gene TRBJ1-2, with a tentative D call TRBD1 (5 bases). In germline, CDR1 is MDHEN, CDR2 SYDVKM. With 5 bases removed from V and 4 bases from J, the gap between germline ends came to 14 bases. The CDR3 sequence is 14 residues long. CDR3 coding DNA: TGTGCCAGCAGTCCCCGCACAGGCACCTATGGCTACACCTTC. As protein: CASSPRTGTYGYTF.

This chain connects TRBV18 to TRBJ1-1; a possible D gene is TRBD1 (5 bases). The CDR3 spans 15 residues. Germline lookup yields CDR1 KGHSH and CDR2 LQKENI. V was pared by 6 bases and J by 6 bases, with 20 bases between. In nucleotides, the CDR3 is TGTGCCAGCTCGCCCCCGCGGCGGGGGTCGGCTGAAGCTTTCTTT. It is translated as CASSPPRRGSAEAFF.

The gene calls are TRBV7-4 and TRBJ2-5; D is perhaps TRBD1 or TRBD2 (6 bases each). Per the germline V gene, CDR1 is SGHVT and CDR2 is SQSDAQ. The CDR3 is 13 amino acids. The V and J ends lost 8 bases and 5 bases respectively, with 15 bases between them. Here the CDR3 reads CASGIVGGETQYF. For the CDR3, the DNA is TGTGCCAGCGGTATTGTGGGGGGCGAGACCCAGTACTTC.

As for this clonotype: Germline and junction disagree at one end, which may indicate a read error. This chain links TRBV7-6 with TRBJ2-2; 9 positions match TRBD2. CDR1 and CDR2 from the germline V gene are SGHVS and FNYEAQ. The CDR3 loop spans 15 amino acids. CDR3 protein: CPSSWDSGSTGELFF. The CDR3 DNA follows: TGTCCCAGCAGCTGGGATAGCGGGAGCACCGGGGAGCTGTTTTTT.

This clonotype was seen a single time. The chain couples TRBV20-1 to TRBJ2-1; TRBD2 agrees at 10 bases. V shed 3 bases and J 4 bases; nucleotides not matched to a gene: 9. Germline CDR1 reads DFQATT; CDR2 reads SNEGSKA (reference sequence). This CDR3 region has 16 residues. CDR3 sequence reads: CSASKLAGDGYNEQFF. The DNA for the CDR3 is TGCAGTGCTAGTAAGCTAGCGGGGGATGGGTACAATGAGCAGTTCTTC.

This clonotype has a handful of counts. The genes are TRBV7-6 and TRBJ1-1; D may be TRBD1 (5 bases). Germline V lookup: CDR1 SGHVS, CDR2 FNYEAQ. Trimming took 2 bases from V and 0 from J, leaving 16 bases between them. CDR3 size: 17 residues. Here the CDR3 DNA reads TGTGCCAGCAGCTTACCGGGGAGGCAGGGACTGAACACTGAAGCTTTCTTT. This sequence encodes CASSLPGRQGLNTEAFF.

The gene calls are TRBV12-3 or TRBV12-4 and TRBJ2-7; D call uncertain. The V gene lost 4 bases and the J gene lost 2 bases, with 12 bases spanning the gap. The CDR3 extends over 14 amino acids. The DNA of the CDR3 is TGTGCCAGCAGTTCGACGGTACGACCCTACGAGCAGTACTTC. Its protein is CASSSTVRPYEQYF.

V and J are TRBV18 and TRBJ1-6, with TRBD1 matching 7 bases. The length of the CDR3 is 16 residues. Germline CDR1 reads KGHSH; CDR2 reads LQKENI. Trimming took 5 bases from V and 7 from J; bases not matched to a gene: 11. The CDR3 DNA is TGTGCCAGCTCATCCGACAGGGCCAATGTCAATTCACCCCTCCACTTT. It is translated as CASSSDRANVNSPLHF.

This chain uses TRBV2 with TRBJ2-2, with D tentatively TRBD2 (6 bases). The CDR3 has 14 residues. Trimming removed 4 bases at V and 4 bases at J, with 10 bases between. Germline CDR1 SNHLY, CDR2 FYNNEI. The CDR3 coding sequence is TGTGCCAGCAGTGCGCGGGGACTCACCGGGGAGCTGTTTTTT. This codes for CASSARGLTGELFF. The full variable domain, completed using reference TRBV2 and TRBJ2-2, is EPEVTQTPSHQVTQMGQEVILRCVPISNHLYFYWYRQILGQKVEFLVSFYNNEISEKSEIFDDQFSVERPDGSNFTLKIRSTKLEDSAMYFCASSARGLTGELFFGEGSRLTVL.

The V and J genes are TRBV4-3 and TRBJ2-3; D gene unclear. V lost 3 bases, J lost 6 bases, and 13 bases lay in between. This CDR3 comprises 14 residues. Per the germline V gene, CDR1 is LGHNA and CDR2 is YSLEER. CDR3 residues: CASSQKHNSDTQYF. DNA of the CDR3: TGCGCCAGCAGCCAGAAACATAACTCCGATACGCAGTATTTT.

A few counts support this clonotype. The chain recombines TRBV7-2 with TRBJ2-5; 9 nucleotides match TRBD1. Germline V gene sequence: CDR1 SGHTA, CDR2 FQGNSA. V shed 5 bases and J 5 bases; nucleotides not matched to a gene: 6. The CDR3 has 14 residues. CDR3 in amino acids: CASSPRTGVETQYF. The CDR3 coding sequence is TGTGCCAGCAGCCCACGGACAGGGGTCGAGACCCAGTACTTC.

V and J are TRBV12-3 or TRBV12-4 and TRBJ1-3; no clear D gene. The CDR3 totals 14 residues. Trimming cost V 0 bases and J 4 bases, with 7 bases left between them. The CDR3 reads CASSLAAGGNTIYF. CDR3 in DNA: TGTGCCAGCAGTTTAGCGGCCGGGGGAAACACCATATATTTT.

This clonotype was found once. V is TRBV7-9 and J is TRBJ2-1, with TRBD2 matching 10 bases. Germline V lookup: CDR1 SEHNR, CDR2 FQNEAQ (reference sequence). V lost 6 bases, J lost 8 bases, and 10 bases stayed unmatched. The CDR3 has 15 residues. CDR3 DNA: TGTGCCAGCAGTCATAGCGGGAGGTTTGGCTATGAGCAGTTCTTC. This gives the protein CASSHSGRFGYEQFF.

The chain joins TRBV28 to TRBJ1-2; 7 bases line up with TRBD1. The V gene end was trimmed by 6 bases and the J gene end by 8 bases; junction bases not matched to a gene: 6. The CDR3 totals 12 residues. CDR1 and CDR2 from the germline V gene are MDHEN and SYDVKM. The CDR3, as DNA: TGTGCCAGCAGCCTTTTACAGGGGGGCTACACCTTC. It translates to CASSLLQGGYTF.

There are a few counts of this clonotype. The CDR3 here is CASSKGARRGEKLFF. The CDR3 DNA follows: TGTGCCAGCAGCAAAGGGGCCCGCAGGGGAGAAAAACTGTTTTTT. The chain joins TRBV7-2 to TRBJ1-4; a weak D match, TRBD1 (6 bases). The V end lost 5 bases, the J end lost 8 bases, and 18 bases lay between the germline ends. Germline V gives CDR1 SGHTA, CDR2 FQGNSA. CDR3 size: 15 residues.

This clonotype was counted a few times. V gene TRBV7-2 combines with J gene TRBJ2-1; possibly TRBD1 for D (6 bases). This CDR3 is 16 amino acids long. Trimming left V 0 bases short and J 4 bases short, with 13 bases between. CDR1 and CDR2 (germline): SGHTA, FQGNSA. The chain's CDR3 is CASSLAGGGPYNEQFF. CDR3 bases: TGTGCCAGCAGCTTAGCTGGGGGCGGGCCTTACAATGAGCAGTTCTTC.

This clonotype was counted ten times or more. The chain joins TRBV7-8 to TRBJ2-3; D might be TRBD1 or TRBD2, each matching 5 bases. The CDR3 loop spans 17 amino acids. Trimming left V 5 bases short and J 1 base short, with 19 bases between. Germline lookup yields CDR1 SGHVS and CDR2 FQNEAQ. CDR3 coding DNA: TGTGCCAGCAGCCACCCCTTGTCAGGGACCGGCACAGATACGCAGTATTTT. Translation: CASSHPLSGTGTDTQYF. The complete variable domain, with remaining parts taken from reference TRBV7-8 and TRBJ2-3, reads GAGVSQSPRYKVAKRGQDVALRCDPISGHVSLFWYQQALGQGPEFLTYFQNEAQLDKSGLPSDRFFAERPEGSVSTLKIQRTQQEDSAVYLCASSHPLSGTGTDTQYFGPGTRLTVL.

This clonotype appeared a few times. The chain carries TRBV7-2 and TRBJ1-2; D is uncertain. The ends were cut back, 1 base at V and 2 bases at J, with 8 bases in the middle. The length of the CDR3 is 14 residues. The germline gives CDR1 SGHTA, CDR2 FQGNSA. As DNA, the CDR3 is TGTGCCAGCAGCTTAGGCCACCCGAACTATGGCTACACCTTC. It is translated as CASSLGHPNYGYTF.

The V call is TRBV10-3, the J call TRBJ1-2; 9 bases fit TRBD1. From germline, CDR1 is ENHRY and CDR2 SYGVKD. J was trimmed by 8 bases and V by 6 bases; bases with no gene match: 10. The CDR3 has 14 amino acids. DNA of the CDR3: TGTGCCATCAGACCGGGACAGGGTCTCGAAGGCTACACCTTC. Protein: CAIRPGQGLEGYTF.

This chain connects TRBV7-3 to TRBJ1-5, with TRBD1 as a possible D gene (5 bases). Trimming removed 0 bases from V and 5 bases from J, with 11 bases in between. This CDR3 spans 15 amino acids. The germline gives CDR1 SGHTA, CDR2 FQGTGA. For the CDR3, the DNA is TGTGCCAGCAGCTTAACAGGGGCGACCTATCAGCCCCAGCATTTT. The encoded protein is CASSLTGATYQPQHF.

This clonotype came up once. V and J are TRBV7-2 and TRBJ1-4; no clear D. The CDR3 loop spans 14 amino acids. CDR1 SGHTA and CDR2 FQGNSA come from the germline V gene. With 4 bases removed from V and 7 bases from J, the gap between germline ends came to 13 bases. CDR3 nucleotide sequence: TGTGCCAGCAGCTCAATTCCCCTGGGTGAAAAACTGTTTTTT. It translates to CASSSIPLGEKLFF.